One sample yielded the 14 T cell receptor beta chains listed below, sequenced in a study of OX40 agonist ivuxolimab in advanced cancers. Profiling relied on immunoSEQ multiplex PCR, and the TCRdb table lists in-frame clones only, not all of them. The repertoire consists of some 96,000 clones, with 80% to 95% occurring once and the leading ten covering 0.54%. Here the sequenced sample was CD4+ or CD8+ T cells sorted from blood, taken in a trial of the OX40 agonist ivuxolimab. Every receptor here comes from an adult with an advanced solid tumor such as melanoma, head and neck, liver or kidney cancer.

V is TRBV4-3 and J is TRBJ1-5; no definite D call. Trimming cost V 0 bases and J 3 bases, with 12 bases left between them. The CDR3 covers 16 residues. CDR1 is LGHNA and CDR2 is YSLEER in the germline V gene. CDR3 sequence reads: CASSQDLTAPNQPQHF. The CDR3 DNA follows: TGCGCCAGCAGCCAAGATCTAACGGCTCCCAATCAGCCCCAGCATTTT.

This clone was observed once. This chain uses TRBV28 with TRBJ2-5; either TRBD1 or TRBD2 may supply D (6 bases each). This CDR3 is built from 15 residues. V lost 4 bases and J lost 5, with 17 bases in between. CDR1 and CDR2 (germline): MDHEN, SYDVKM. CDR3 bases: TGTGCCAGCAGTTCCCCAGCCGTGGGGGGCGAGACCCAGTACTTC. Amino acid sequence: CASSSPAVGGETQYF.

The chain combines TRBV25-1 with TRBJ1-2; D may be TRBD1 (5 bases). The V gene lost 7 bases and the J gene lost 6 bases, with 21 bases spanning the gap. The CDR3 contains 15 residues. The germline V gene encodes CDR1 MGHDK and CDR2 SYGVNS. The CDR3 loop is CASNGSPAGRHGYTF. For the CDR3, the DNA is TGTGCCAGCAACGGGTCCCCGGCAGGGAGACATGGCTACACCTTC.

The chain recombines TRBV5-1 with TRBJ2-7, with D possibly TRBD1 on 5 matching bases. Trimming removed 3 bases at V and 3 bases at J, with 16 bases between. The germline V gene encodes CDR1 SGHRS and CDR2 YFSETQ. This CDR3 contains 15 residues. In nucleotides, the CDR3 is TGCGCCAGCAGCTATCAAGGCAGGGATTTCTACGAGCAGTACTTC. Translating gives CASSYQGRDFYEQYF.

The rearrangement joins TRBV2 to TRBJ2-5, with a possible D match to TRBD2 (5 bases). The CDR3 has 13 amino acids. Trimming shortened V by 4 bases and J by 5 bases, and 11 bases separated the two germline ends. Germline CDR1 SNHLY, CDR2 FYNNEI. Here the CDR3 reads CASSGGSGETQYF. CDR3 nucleotide sequence: TGTGCCAGCAGTGGAGGGAGCGGCGAGACCCAGTACTTC.

This rearrangement joins TRBV2 to TRBJ2-3; 12 bases fit TRBD2. Germline V gives CDR1 SNHLY, CDR2 FYNNEI. The CDR3 has 16 residues. The ends lost 6 bases at V and 3 bases at J; junction bases unmatched: 7. CDR3: CASRPGLAGFTDTQYF. The DNA of the CDR3 is TGTGCCAGCAGGCCCGGACTAGCGGGATTTACAGATACGCAGTATTTT.

The chain combines TRBV18 with TRBJ1-2; weak D call: TRBD1 (5 bases). The CDR3 spans 14 residues. Per germline, CDR1 KGHSH and CDR2 LQKENI. Trimming stripped 3 bases from V and 7 bases from J, with 15 bases between. CDR3: CASSPPAGVGGYTF. For the CDR3, the DNA is TGTGCCAGCTCACCTCCCGCGGGGGTAGGTGGCTACACCTTC.

This rearrangement joins TRBV28 to TRBJ1-1, with a possible D match to TRBD1 (5 bases). This CDR3 contains 14 residues. Trimming left V 8 bases short and J 1 base short, with 14 bases between. The germline V gene encodes CDR1 MDHEN and CDR2 SYDVKM. Written as DNA, the CDR3 is TGTGCCAGCCTCCGGGGACTCAAGAACACTGAAGCTTTCTTT. Amino acids: CASLRGLKNTEAFF.

The gene calls are TRBV15 and TRBJ1-5, with D unresolved. Germline V gene data show CDR1 as LNHNV and CDR2 as YYDKDF (reference sequence). The CDR3 loop spans 14 amino acids. V lost 1 base, J lost 2 bases, and 6 bases lay in between. The CDR3 spells CATSRVNRNQPQHF. As DNA, the CDR3 is TGTGCCACCAGCAGAGTTAACCGCAATCAGCCCCAGCATTTT.

This clone was observed a single time. The V and J genes are TRBV5-1 and TRBJ1-4, with 8 nucleotides matching TRBD1. CDR1 is SGHRS, CDR2 YFSETQ, per germline. Trimming took 4 bases from V and 8 from J; bases not matched to a gene: 7. This CDR3 is built from 14 residues. The CDR3 DNA reads as TGCGCCAGCAGCCCGACAGGGGATTTAGAAAAACTGTTTTTT. Translation gives CASSPTGDLEKLFF. The variable domain in full, with the rest retrieved from reference TRBV5-1 and TRBJ1-4, is KAGVTQTPRYLIKTRGQQVTLSCSPISGHRSVSWYQQTPGQGLQFLFEYFSETQRNKGNFPGRFSGRQFSNSRSEMNVSTLELGDSALYLCASSPTGDLEKLFFGSGTQLSVL.

With regard to this clone: Other DNA sequences in the sample encode the same CDR3. This chain uses TRBV18 with TRBJ2-2; perhaps TRBD2 as D (5 bases). The germline V and J ends were trimmed by 3 bases and 5 bases, with 10 bases remaining between them. CDR1 KGHSH and CDR2 LQKENI come from the germline V gene. This CDR3 region has 14 residues. The CDR3 here is CASSPAGGTGELFF. As DNA, the CDR3 is TGTGCCAGCTCACCCGCCGGCGGGACCGGGGAGCTGTTTTTT.

The rearrangement links TRBV6-1 to TRBJ2-7, with D possibly TRBD1 on 6 matching bases. The CDR3 runs 14 residues. In germline, CDR1 is MNHNS, CDR2 SASEGT. Trimming took 5 bases from V and 3 from J, leaving 14 bases between them. The CDR3 DNA sequence: TGTGCCAGCAGTCTCGTAACAGGGCGCTACGAGCAGTACTTC. Translating it yields CASSLVTGRYEQYF.

This chain joins TRBV4-1 and TRBJ2-2, with D possibly TRBD2 on 6 matching bases. V was clipped by 3 bases and J by 8 bases, with 19 bases between them. CDR1 is MGHRA and CDR2 is YSYEKL in the germline V gene. The CDR3 length is 16 residues. In DNA, the CDR3 is TGCGCCAGCAGCCACAAGGATGAGGCGGGATGGGGGGAGCTGTTTTTT. As protein: CASSHKDEAGWGELFF.

The V and J genes are TRBV7-9 and TRBJ1-3; 7 positions match TRBD1. The V segment lost 5 bases and the J segment 8 bases; nucleotides outside the gene matches: 6. This CDR3 has 13 residues. From germline, CDR1 is SEHNR and CDR2 FQNEAQ (reference sequence). Here the CDR3 reads CASSPQQGHTIYF. The CDR3 DNA reads TGTGCCAGCAGCCCCCAACAGGGGCACACCATATATTTT.